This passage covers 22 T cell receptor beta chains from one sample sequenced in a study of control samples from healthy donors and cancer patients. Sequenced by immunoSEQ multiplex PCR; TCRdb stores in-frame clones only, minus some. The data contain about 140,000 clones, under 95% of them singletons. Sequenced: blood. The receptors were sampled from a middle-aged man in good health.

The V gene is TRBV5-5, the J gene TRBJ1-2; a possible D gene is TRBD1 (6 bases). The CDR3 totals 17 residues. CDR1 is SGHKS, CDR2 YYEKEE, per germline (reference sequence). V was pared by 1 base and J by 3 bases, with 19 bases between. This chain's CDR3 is CASSLSPHRVYDYGYTF. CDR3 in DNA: TGTGCCAGCAGCTTGAGCCCCCACAGGGTGTACGACTATGGCTACACCTTC.

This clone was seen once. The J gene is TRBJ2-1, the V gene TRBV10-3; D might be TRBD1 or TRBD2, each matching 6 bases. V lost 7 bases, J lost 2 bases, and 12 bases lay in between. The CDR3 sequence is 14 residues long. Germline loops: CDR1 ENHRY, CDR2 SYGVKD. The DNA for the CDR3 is TGTGCCATCACCGAGGGGGGACCCTACAATGAGCAGTTCTTC. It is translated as CAITEGGPYNEQFF.

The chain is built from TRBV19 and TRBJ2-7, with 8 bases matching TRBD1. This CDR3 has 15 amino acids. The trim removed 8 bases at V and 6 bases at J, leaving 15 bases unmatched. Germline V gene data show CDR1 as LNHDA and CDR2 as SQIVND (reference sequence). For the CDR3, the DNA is TGTGCCAGTTCCCTAACCGGGACAGGTCCTACCGAGCAGTACTTC. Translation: CASSLTGTGPTEQYF.

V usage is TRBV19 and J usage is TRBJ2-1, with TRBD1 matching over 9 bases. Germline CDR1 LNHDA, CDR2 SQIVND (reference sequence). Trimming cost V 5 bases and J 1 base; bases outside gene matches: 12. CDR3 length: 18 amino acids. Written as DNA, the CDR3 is TGTGCCAGTAGTCGTACCGCTAGGGACAGGGTTTCCTACAATGAGCAGTTCTTC. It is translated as CASSRTARDRVSYNEQFF.

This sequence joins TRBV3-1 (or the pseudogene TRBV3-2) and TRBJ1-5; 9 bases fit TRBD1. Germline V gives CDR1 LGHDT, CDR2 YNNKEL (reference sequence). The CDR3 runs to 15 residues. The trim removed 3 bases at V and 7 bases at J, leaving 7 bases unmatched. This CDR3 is CASSHQDRGGQPQHF. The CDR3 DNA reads TGTGCCAGCAGCCATCAGGACAGGGGTGGCCAGCCCCAGCATTTT.

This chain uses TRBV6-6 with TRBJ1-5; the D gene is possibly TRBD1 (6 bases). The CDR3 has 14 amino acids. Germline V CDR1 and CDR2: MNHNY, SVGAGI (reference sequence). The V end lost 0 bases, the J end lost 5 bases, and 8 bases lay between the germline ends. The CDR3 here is CASSYSGGDQPQHF. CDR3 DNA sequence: TGTGCCAGCAGTTACTCAGGGGGAGATCAGCCCCAGCATTTT.

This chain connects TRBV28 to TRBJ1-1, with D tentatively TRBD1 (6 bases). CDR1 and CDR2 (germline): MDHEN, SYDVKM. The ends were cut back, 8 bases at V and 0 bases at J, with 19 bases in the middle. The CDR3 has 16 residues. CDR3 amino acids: CASQWVIRGLNTEAFF. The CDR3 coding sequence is TGTGCCAGCCAGTGGGTAATAAGGGGGTTGAACACTGAAGCTTTCTTT.

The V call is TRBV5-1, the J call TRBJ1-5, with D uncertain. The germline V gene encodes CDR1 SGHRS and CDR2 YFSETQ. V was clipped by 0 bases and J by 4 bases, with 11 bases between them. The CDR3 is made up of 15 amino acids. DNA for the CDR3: TGCGCCAGCAGCTTGGTAGGGTACCCGAATCAGCCCCAGCATTTT. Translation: CASSLVGYPNQPQHF.

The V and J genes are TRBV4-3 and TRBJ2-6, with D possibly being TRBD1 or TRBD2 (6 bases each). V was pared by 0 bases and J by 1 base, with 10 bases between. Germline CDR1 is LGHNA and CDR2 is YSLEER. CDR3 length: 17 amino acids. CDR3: CASSQDGGLSGANVLTF. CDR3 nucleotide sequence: TGCGCCAGCAGCCAAGACGGGGGCCTATCTGGGGCCAACGTCCTGACTTTC.

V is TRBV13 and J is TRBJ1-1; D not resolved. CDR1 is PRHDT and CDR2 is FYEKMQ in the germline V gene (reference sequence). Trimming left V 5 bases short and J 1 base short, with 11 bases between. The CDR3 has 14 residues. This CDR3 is CASSPEAPNTEAFF. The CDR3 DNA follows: TGTGCCAGCAGCCCCGAGGCCCCGAACACTGAAGCTTTCTTT.

In DNA, the CDR3 is TGTGCCAGCAGTGAACTAGCAGGGGGTGGCGAGACCCAGTACTTC. Encoded protein: CASSELAGGGETQYF. The chain joins TRBV6-1 to TRBJ2-5; TRBD1 matches 7 bases. The trim removed 2 bases at V and 5 bases at J, leaving 8 bases unmatched. The V gene's germline CDR1 is MNHNS and CDR2 SASEGT. CDR3 length: 15 residues.

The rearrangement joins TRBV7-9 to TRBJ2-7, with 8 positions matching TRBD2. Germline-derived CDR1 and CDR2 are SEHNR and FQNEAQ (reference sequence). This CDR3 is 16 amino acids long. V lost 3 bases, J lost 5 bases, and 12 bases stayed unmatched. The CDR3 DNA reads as TGTGCCAGCAGCTTGTCGAGCGGGAGAAGTAGCGACGAGCAGTACTTC. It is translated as CASSLSSGRSSDEQYF. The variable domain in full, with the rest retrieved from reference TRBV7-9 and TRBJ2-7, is DTGVSQNPRHKITKRGQNVTFRCDPISEHNRLYWYRQTLGQGPEFLTYFQNEAQLEKSRLLSDRFSAERPKGSFSTLEIQRTEQGDSAMYLCASSLSSGRSSDEQYFGPGTRLTVT.

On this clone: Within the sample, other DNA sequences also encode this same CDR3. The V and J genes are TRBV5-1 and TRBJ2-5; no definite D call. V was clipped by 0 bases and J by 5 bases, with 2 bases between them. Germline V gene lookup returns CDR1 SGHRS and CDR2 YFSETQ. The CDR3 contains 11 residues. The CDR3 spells CASSLEETQYF. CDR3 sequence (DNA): TGCGCCAGCAGCTTGGAGGAGACCCAGTACTTC.

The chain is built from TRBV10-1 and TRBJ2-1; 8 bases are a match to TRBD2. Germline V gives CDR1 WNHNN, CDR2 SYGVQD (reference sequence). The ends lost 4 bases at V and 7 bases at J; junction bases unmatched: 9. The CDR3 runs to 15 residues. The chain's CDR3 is CASSGTAGGPNEQFF. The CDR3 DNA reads TGCGCCAGCAGTGGAACTGCGGGGGGCCCGAATGAGCAGTTCTTC.

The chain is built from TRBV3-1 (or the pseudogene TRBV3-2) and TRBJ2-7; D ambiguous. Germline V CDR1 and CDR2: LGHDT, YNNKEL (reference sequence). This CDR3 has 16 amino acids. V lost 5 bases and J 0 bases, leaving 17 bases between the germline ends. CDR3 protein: CASSGPLLRNSYEQYF. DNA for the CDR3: TGTGCCAGCAGCGGACCTCTTCTGCGGAACTCCTACGAGCAGTACTTC.

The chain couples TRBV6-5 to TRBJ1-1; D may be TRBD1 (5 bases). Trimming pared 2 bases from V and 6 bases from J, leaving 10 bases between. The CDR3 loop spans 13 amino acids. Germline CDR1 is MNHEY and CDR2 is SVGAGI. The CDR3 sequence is CASSYTKQAEAFF. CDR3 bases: TGTGCCAGCAGTTACACAAAACAGGCTGAAGCTTTCTTT.

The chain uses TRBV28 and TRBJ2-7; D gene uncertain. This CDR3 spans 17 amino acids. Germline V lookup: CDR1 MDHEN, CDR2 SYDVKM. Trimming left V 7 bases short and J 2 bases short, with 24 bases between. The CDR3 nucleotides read TGTGCCAGCACCAAAGGAACGGCGCGAGAGCTTGCCTACGAGCAGTACTTC. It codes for CASTKGTARELAYEQYF. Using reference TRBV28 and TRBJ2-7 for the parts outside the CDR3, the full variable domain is DVKVTQSSRYLVKRTGEKVFLECVQDMDHENMFWYRQDPGLGLRLIYFSYDVKMKEKGDIPEGYSVSREKKERFSLILESASTNQTSMYLCASTKGTARELAYEQYFGPGTRLTVT.

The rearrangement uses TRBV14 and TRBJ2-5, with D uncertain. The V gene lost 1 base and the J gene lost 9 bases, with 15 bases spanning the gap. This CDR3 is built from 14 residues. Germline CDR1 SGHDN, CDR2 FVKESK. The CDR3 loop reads CASSQATRQRPQYF. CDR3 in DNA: TGTGCCAGCAGCCAAGCGACACGTCAGAGACCCCAGTACTTC.

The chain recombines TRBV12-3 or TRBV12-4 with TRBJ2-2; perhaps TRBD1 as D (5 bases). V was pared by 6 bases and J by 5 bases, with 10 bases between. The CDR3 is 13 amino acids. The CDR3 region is CASSLTATGELFF. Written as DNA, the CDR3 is TGTGCCAGCAGCCTGACAGCGACCGGGGAGCTGTTTTTT.

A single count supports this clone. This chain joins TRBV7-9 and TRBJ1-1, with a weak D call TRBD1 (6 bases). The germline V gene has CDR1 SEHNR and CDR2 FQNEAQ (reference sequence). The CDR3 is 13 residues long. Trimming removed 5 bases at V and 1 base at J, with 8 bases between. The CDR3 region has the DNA TGTGCCAGCAGCCAGGGACAGAACACTGAAGCTTTCTTT. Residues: CASSQGQNTEAFF.

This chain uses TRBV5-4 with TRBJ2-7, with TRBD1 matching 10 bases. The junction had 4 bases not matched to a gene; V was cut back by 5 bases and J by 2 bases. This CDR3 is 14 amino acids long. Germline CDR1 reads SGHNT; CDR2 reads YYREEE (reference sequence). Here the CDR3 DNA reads TGTGCCAGCAGGTCCGGGACAGGGGCCTACGAGCAGTACTTC. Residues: CASRSGTGAYEQYF.

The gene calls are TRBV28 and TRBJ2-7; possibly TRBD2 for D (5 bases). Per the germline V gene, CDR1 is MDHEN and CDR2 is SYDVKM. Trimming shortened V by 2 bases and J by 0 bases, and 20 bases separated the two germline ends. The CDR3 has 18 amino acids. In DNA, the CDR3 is TGTGCCAGCAGTTTACCCCCCTGGGGAGCGGCAACCTCCTACGAGCAGTACTTC. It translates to CASSLPPWGAATSYEQYF.